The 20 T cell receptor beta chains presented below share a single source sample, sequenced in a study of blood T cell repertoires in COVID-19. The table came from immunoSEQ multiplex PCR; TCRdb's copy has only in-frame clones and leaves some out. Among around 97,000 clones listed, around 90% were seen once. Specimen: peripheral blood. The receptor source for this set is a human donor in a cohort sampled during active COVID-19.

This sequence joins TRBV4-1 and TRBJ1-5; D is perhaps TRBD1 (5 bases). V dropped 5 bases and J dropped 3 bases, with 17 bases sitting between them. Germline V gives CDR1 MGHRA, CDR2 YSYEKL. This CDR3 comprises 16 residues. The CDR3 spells CASSERGGRYNQPQHF. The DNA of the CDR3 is TGCGCCAGCAGCGAAAGGGGAGGACGGTACAATCAGCCCCAGCATTTT.

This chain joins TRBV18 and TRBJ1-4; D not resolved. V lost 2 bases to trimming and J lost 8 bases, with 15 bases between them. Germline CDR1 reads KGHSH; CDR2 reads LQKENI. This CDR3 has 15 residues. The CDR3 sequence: CASSPSTGGWEKLFF. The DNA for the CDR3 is TGTGCCAGCTCACCATCGACGGGTGGTTGGGAAAAACTGTTTTTT. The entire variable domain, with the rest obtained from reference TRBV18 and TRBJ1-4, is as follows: NAGVMQNPRHLVRRRGQEARLRCSPMKGHSHVYWYRQLPEEGLKFMVYLQKENIIDESGMPKERFSAEFPKEGPSILRIQQVVRGDSAAYFCASSPSTGGWEKLFFGSGTQLSVL.

In DNA, the CDR3 is TGTGCCAGCAGTCCCGGACTAGCGGGGATGATAACCTACGAGCAGTACTTC. Translated: CASSPGLAGMITYEQYF. The gene calls are TRBV6-4 and TRBJ2-7, with 12 bases identical to TRBD2. Germline V gene data show CDR1 as MRHNA and CDR2 as SNTAGT. This CDR3 comprises 17 residues. V lost 5 bases and J lost 2; bases outside the gene matches: 10.

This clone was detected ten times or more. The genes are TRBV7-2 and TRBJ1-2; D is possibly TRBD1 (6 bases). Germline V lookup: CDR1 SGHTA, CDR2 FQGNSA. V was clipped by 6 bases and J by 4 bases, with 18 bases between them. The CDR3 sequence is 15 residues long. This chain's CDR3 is CASSSHTSQGYGYTF. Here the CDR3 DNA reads TGTGCCAGCAGTTCCCACACCTCACAGGGCTATGGCTACACCTTC.

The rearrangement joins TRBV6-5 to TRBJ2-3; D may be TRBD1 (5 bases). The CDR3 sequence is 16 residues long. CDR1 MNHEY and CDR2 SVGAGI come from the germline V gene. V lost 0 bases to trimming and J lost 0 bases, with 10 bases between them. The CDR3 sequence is CASSYSTAGSTDTQYF. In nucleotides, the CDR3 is TGTGCCAGCAGTTACTCGACGGCAGGGAGCACAGATACGCAGTATTTT.

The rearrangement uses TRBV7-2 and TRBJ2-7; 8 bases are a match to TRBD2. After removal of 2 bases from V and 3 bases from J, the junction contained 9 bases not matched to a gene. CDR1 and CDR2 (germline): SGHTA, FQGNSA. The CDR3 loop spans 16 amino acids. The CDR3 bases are TGTGCCAGCAGCTTACGTCCAGCGGGGGTGAACTACGAGCAGTACTTC. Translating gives CASSLRPAGVNYEQYF. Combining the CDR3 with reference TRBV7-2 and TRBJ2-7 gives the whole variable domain GAGVSQSPSNKVTEKGKDVELRCDPISGHTALYWYRQSLGQGLEFLIYFQGNSAPDKSGLPSDRFSAERTGGSVSTLTIQRTQQEDSAVYLCASSLRPAGVNYEQYFGPGTRLTVT.

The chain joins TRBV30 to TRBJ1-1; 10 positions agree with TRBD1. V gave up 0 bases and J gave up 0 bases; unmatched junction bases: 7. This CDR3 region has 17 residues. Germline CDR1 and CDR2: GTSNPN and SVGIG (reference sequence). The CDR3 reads CAWSVSGQGVLNTEAFF. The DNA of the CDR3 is TGTGCCTGGAGTGTATCCGGACAGGGGGTTTTGAACACTGAAGCTTTCTTT.

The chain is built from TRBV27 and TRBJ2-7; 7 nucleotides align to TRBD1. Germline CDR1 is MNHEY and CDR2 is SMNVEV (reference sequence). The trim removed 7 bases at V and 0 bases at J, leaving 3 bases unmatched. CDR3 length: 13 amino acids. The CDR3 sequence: CASKGAYSYEQYF. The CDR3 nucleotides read TGTGCCAGCAAGGGGGCCTACTCCTACGAGCAGTACTTC.

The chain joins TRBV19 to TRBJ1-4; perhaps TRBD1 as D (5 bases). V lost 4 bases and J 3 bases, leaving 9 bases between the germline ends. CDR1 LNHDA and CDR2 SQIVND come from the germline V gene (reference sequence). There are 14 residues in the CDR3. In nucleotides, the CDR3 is TGTGCCAGTAGTACAACAGGATCTAATGAAAAACTGTTTTTT. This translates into CASSTTGSNEKLFF.

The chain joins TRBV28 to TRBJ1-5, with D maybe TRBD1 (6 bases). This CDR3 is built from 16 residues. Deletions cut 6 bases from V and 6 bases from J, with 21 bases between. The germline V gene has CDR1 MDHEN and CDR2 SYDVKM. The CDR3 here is CASRAGYDRFGQPQHF. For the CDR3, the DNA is TGTGCCAGCAGGGCCGGATACGACAGGTTCGGTCAGCCCCAGCATTTT.

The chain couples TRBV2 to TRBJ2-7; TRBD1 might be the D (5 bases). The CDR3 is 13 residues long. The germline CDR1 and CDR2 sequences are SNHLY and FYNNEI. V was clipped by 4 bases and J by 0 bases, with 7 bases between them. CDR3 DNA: TGTGCCAGCAGTGTCCAGGGCTCCTACGAGCAGTACTTC. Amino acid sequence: CASSVQGSYEQYF.

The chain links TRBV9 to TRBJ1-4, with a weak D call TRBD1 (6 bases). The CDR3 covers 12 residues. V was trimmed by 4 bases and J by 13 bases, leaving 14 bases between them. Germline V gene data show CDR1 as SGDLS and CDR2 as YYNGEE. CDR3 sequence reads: CASSPVGGRLFF. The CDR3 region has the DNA TGTGCCAGCAGCCCCGTCGGGGGGCGACTGTTTTTT. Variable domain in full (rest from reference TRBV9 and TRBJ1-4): DSGVTQTPKHLITATGQRVTLRCSPRSGDLSVYWYQQSLDQGLQFLIQYYNGEERAKGNILERFSAQQFPDLHSELNLSSLELGDSALYFCASSPVGGRLFFGSGTQLSVL.

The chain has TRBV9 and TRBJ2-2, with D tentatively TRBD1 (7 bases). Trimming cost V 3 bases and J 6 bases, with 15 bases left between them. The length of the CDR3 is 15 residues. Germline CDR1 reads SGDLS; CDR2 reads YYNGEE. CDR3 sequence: CASSAGQRLAGELFF. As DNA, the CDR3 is TGTGCCAGCAGCGCGGGACAGCGACTAGCCGGGGAGCTGTTTTTT.

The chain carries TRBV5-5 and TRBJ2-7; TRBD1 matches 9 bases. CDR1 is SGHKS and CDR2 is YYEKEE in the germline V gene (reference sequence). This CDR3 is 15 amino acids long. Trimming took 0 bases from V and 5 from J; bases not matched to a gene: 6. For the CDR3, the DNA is TGTGCCAGCAGCTTGGGGGGACAGGGCACCCACGAGCAGTACTTC. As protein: CASSLGGQGTHEQYF.

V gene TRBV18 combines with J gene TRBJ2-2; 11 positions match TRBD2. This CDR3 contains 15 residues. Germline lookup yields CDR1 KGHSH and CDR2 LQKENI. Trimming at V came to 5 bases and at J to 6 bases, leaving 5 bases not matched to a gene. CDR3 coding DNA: TGTGCCAGCTCAACAACTAGCGGGGGTGCCGGGGAGCTGTTTTTT. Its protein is CASSTTSGGAGELFF. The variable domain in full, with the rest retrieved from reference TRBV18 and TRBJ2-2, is NAGVMQNPRHLVRRRGQEARLRCSPMKGHSHVYWYRQLPEEGLKFMVYLQKENIIDESGMPKERFSAEFPKEGPSILRIQQVVRGDSAAYFCASSTTSGGAGELFFGEGSRLTVL.

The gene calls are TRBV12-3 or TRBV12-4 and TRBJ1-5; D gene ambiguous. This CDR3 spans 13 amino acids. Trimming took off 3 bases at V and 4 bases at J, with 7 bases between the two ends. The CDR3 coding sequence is TGTGCCAGCAGTTTCGGTCGGAATCAGCCCCAGCATTTT. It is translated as CASSFGRNQPQHF.

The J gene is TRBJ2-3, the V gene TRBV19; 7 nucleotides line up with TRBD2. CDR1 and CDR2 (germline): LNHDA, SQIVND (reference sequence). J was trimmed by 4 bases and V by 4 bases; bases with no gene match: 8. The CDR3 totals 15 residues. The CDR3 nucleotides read TGTGCCAGTAGTAGGACTAGAAACACCGCAGATACGCAGTATTTT. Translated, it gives CASSRTRNTADTQYF.

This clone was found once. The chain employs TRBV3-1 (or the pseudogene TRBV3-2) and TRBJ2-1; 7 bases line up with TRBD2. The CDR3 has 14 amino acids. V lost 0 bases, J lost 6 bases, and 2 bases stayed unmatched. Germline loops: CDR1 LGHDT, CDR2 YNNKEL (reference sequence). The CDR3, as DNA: TGTGCCAGCAGCCAAGAAGGACTAGTCAATGAGCAGTTCTTC. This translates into CASSQEGLVNEQFF.

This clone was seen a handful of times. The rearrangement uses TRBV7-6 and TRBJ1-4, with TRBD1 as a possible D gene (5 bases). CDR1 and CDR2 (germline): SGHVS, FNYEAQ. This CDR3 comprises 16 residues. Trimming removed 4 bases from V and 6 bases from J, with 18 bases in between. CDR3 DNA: TGTGCCAGCAGCTCTACCCCCGCAGGGAGGGATGAAAAACTGTTTTTT. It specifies CASSSTPAGRDEKLFF.

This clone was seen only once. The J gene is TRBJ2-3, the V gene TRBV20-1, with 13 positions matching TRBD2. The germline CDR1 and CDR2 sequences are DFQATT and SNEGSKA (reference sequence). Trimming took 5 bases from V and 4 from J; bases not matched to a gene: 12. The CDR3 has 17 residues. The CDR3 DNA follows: TGCAGTGCTCGTGGACTAGCGGGAGTAGTTATCGCAGATACGCAGTATTTT. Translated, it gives CSARGLAGVVIADTQYF.